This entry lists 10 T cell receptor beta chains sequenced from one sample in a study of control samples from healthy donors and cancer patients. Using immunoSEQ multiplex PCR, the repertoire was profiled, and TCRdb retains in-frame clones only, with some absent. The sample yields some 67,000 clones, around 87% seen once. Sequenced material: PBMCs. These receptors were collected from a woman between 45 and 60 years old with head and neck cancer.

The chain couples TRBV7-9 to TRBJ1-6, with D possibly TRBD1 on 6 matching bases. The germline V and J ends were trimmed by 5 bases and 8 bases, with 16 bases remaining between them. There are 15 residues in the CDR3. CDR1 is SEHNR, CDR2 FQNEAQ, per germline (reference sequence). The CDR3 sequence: CASSPASRGDSPLHF. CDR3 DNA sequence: TGTGCCAGCAGCCCGGCGAGCAGGGGTGATTCACCCCTCCACTTT.

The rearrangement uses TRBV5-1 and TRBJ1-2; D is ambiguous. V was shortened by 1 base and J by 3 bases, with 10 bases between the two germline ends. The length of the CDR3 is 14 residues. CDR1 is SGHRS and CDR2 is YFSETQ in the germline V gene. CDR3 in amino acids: CASSLSRADYGYTF. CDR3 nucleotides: TGCGCCAGCAGCTTGTCGAGGGCTGACTATGGCTACACCTTC.

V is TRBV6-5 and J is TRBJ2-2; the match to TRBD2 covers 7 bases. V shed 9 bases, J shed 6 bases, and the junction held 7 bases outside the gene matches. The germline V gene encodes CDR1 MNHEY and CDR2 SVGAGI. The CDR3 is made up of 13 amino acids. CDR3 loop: CASGGGLSGELFF. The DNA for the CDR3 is TGTGCCAGTGGGGGGGGTCTGTCCGGGGAGCTGTTTTTT.

CDR3 amino acids: CASSLGNANTEAFF. The CDR3 coding sequence is TGTGCCAGCAGCTTAGGGAACGCGAACACTGAAGCTTTCTTT. V gene TRBV7-3 combines with J gene TRBJ1-1; D is unclear. V was trimmed by 2 bases and J by 1 base, leaving 8 bases between them. The CDR3 runs to 14 residues. CDR1 and CDR2 from the germline V gene are SGHTA and FQGTGA.

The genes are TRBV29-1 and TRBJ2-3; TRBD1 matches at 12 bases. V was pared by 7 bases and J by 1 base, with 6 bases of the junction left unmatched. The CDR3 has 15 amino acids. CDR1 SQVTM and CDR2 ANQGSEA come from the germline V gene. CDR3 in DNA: TGCAGCGCGACCGGGACAGGGGGCCGCACAGATACGCAGTATTTT. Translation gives CSATGTGGRTDTQYF.

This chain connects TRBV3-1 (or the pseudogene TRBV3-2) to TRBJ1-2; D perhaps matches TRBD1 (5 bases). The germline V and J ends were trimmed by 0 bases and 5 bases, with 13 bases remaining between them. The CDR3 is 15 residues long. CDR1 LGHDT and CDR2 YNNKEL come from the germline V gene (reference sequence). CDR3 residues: CASSQDTAGGYGYTF. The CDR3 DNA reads TGTGCCAGCAGCCAAGATACAGCGGGGGGTTATGGCTACACCTTC.

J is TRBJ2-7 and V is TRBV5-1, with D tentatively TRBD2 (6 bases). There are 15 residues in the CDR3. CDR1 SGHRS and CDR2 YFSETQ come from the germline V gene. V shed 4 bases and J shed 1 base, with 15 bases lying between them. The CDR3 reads CASSREGGLSYEQYF. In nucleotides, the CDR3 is TGCGCCAGCAGCCGGGAAGGAGGGCTGTCCTACGAGCAGTACTTC.

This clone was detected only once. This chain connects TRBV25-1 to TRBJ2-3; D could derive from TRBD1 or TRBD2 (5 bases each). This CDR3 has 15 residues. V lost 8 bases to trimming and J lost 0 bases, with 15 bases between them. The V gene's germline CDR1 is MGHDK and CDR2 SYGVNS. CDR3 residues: CASSRGRGSTDTQYF. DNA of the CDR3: TGTGCCAGCTCACGGGGCCGGGGAAGCACAGATACGCAGTATTTT.

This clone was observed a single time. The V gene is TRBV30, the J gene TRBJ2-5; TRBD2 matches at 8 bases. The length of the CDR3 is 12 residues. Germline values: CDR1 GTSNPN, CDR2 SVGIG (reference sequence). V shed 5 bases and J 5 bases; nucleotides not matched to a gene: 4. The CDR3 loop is CAWGTGGETQYF. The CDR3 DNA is TGTGCCTGGGGGACGGGGGGGGAGACCCAGTACTTC.

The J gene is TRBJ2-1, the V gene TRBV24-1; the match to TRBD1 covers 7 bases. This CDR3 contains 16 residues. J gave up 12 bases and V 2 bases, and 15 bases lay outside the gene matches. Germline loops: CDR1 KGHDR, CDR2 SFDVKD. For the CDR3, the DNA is TGTGCCACCAGTGATTCAGGGGGTGGGGGTTTTTCGGTGCAGTTCTTC. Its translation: CATSDSGGGGFSVQFF.